This TCR beta chain was sequenced for a study of T cell responses to AZD1222 COVID-19 vaccine. Looking at the study overall: Pooled in the analysis were second doses at about 4 or about 12 weeks. Findings and limits, study-wide: The donor cohort was predominantly white British with a female majority, and clonal diversity may have been underestimated. Repertoires were collected only later (after the peak T cell response had occurred). Nearly half of the spike-specific TCRs reportedly recognize variant regions that carry no mutations.

In regard to this clone: Its antigen is undetermined.

Profiled with immunoSEQ multiplex PCR; TCRdb holds only in-frame clones, not every one. Altogether 110,000 or so clones are present, 85% to 90% being singletons, with the ten largest covering around 3.2%. Trimming took 1 base from V and 2 from J, leaving 15 bases between them. This CDR3 contains 16 residues. The germline V gene encodes CDR1 MDHEN and CDR2 SYDVKM. This material consisted of peripheral blood, taken on day 0 of AZD1222 vaccination. The sequence was obtained from an adult in good health. This rearrangement joins TRBV28 to TRBJ2-7; no definite D call. The CDR3 sequence is CASSLSRRTQTYEQYF. For the CDR3, the DNA is TGTGCCAGCAGTTTATCAAGACGGACCCAAACCTACGAGCAGTACTTC.